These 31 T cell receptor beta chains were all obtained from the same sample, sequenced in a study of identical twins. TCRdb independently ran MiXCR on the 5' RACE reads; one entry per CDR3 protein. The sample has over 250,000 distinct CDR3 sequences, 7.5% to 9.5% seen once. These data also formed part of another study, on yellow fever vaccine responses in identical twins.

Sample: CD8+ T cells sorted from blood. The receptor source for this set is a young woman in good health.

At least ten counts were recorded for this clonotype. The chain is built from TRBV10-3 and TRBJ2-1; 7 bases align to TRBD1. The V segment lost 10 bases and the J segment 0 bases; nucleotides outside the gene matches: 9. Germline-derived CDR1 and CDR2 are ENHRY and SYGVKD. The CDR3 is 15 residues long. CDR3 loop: CATRQGVSSYNEQFF. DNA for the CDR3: TGTGCCACACGACAGGGCGTAAGCTCCTACAATGAGCAGTTCTTC.

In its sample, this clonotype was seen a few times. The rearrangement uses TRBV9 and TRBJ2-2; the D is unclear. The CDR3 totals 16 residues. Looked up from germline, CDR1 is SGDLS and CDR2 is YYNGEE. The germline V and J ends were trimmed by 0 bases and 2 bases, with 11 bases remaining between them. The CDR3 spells CASSVDQPINTGELFF. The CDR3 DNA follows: TGTGCCAGCAGCGTAGATCAGCCTATAAACACCGGGGAGCTGTTTTTT.

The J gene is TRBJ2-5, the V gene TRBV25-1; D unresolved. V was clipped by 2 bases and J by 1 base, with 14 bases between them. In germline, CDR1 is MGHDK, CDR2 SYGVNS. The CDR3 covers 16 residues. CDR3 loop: CASSEMVSATQETQYF. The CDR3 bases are TGTGCCAGCAGTGAAATGGTGTCAGCTACCCAAGAGACCCAGTACTTC. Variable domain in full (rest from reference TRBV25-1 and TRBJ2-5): EADIYQTPRYLVIGTGKKITLECSQTMGHDKMYWYQQDPGMELHLIHYSYGVNSTEKGDLSSESTVSRIRTEHFPLTLESARPSHTSQYLCASSEMVSATQETQYFGPGTRLLVL.

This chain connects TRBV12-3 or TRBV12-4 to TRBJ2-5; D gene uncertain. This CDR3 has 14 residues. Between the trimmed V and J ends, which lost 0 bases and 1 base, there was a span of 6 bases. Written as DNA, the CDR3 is TGTGCCAGCAGTTTAGCGGGGTTCCAAGAGACCCAGTACTTC. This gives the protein CASSLAGFQETQYF.

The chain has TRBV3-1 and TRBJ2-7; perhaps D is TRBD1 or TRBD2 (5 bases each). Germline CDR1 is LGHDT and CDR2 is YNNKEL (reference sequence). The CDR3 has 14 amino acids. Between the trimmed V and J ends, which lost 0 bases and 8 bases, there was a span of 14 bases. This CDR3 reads CASSQDLNPGQQYF. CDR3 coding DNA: TGTGCCAGCAGCCAAGATCTAAACCCGGGACAGCAGTACTTC.

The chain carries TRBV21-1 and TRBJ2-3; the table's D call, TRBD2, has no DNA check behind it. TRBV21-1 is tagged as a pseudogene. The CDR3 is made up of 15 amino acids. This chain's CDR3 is CASSKSPRTDSAQNF. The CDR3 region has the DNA TGTGCCAGCAGCAAAAGTCCCCGGACCGATTCCGCACAGAATTTT.

The CDR3 here is CASSQDLVSTEAFF. The CDR3 nucleotides read TGCGCCAGCAGCCAAGATTTGGTTTCTACTGAAGCTTTCTTT. The chain uses TRBV4-3 and TRBJ1-1, with D unclear. This CDR3 region has 14 residues. The V gene's germline CDR1 is LGHNA and CDR2 YSLEER. V was shortened by 0 bases and J by 5 bases, with 10 bases between the two germline ends.

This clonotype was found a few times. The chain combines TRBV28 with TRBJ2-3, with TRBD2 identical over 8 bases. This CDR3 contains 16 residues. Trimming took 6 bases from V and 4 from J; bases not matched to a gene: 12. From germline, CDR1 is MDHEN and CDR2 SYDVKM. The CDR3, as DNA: TGTGCCAGCAGCCCCCTGGCTAGCGGGTACCCAGATACGCAGTATTTT. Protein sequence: CASSPLASGYPDTQYF.

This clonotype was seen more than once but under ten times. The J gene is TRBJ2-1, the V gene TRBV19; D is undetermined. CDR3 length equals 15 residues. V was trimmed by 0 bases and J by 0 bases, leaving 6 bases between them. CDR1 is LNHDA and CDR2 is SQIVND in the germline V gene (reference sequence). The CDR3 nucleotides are TGTGCCAGTAGTATAGAAGCATCCTCCTACAATGAGCAGTTCTTC. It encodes CASSIEASSYNEQFF. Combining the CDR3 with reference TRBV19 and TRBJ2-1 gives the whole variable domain DGGITQSPKYLFRKEGQNVTLSCEQNLNHDAMYWYRQDPGQGLRLIYYSQIVNDFQKGDIAEGYSVSREKKESFPLTVTSAQKNPTAFYLCASSIEASSYNEQFFGPGTRLTVL.

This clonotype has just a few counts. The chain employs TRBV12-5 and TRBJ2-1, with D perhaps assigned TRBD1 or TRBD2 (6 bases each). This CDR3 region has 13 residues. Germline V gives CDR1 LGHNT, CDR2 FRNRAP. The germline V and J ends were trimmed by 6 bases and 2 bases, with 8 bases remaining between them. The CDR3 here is CASGRDTYNEQFF. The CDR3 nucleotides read TGTGCTAGTGGGCGGGACACCTACAATGAGCAGTTCTTC.

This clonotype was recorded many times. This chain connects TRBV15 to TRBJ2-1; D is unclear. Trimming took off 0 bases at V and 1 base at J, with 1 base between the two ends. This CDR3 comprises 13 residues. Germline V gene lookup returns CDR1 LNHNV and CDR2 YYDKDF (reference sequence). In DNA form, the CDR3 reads TGTGCCACCAGCAGAGATTCCTACAATGAGCAGTTCTTC. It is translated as CATSRDSYNEQFF.

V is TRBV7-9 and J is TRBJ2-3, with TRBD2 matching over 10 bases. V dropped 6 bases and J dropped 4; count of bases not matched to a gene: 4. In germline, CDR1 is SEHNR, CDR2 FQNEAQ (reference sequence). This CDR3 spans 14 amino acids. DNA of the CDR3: TGTGCCAGCAGGAGCGGGGGGGCCCCAGATACGCAGTATTTT. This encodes CASRSGGAPDTQYF.

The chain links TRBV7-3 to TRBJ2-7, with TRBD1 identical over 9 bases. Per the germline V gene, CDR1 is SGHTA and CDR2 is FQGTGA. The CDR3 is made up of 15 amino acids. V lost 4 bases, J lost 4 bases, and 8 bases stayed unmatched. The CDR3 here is CASSSEQGAVYEQYF. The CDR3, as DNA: TGTGCCAGCAGCTCCGAACAGGGGGCAGTGTACGAGCAGTACTTC.

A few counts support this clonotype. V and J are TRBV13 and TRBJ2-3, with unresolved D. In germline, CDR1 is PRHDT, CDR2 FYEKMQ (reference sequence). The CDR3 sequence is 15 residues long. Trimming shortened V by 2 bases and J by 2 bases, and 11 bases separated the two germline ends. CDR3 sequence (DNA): TGTGCCAGCAGCTTACTACGGAATCTCACAGATACGCAGTATTTT. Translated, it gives CASSLLRNLTDTQYF.

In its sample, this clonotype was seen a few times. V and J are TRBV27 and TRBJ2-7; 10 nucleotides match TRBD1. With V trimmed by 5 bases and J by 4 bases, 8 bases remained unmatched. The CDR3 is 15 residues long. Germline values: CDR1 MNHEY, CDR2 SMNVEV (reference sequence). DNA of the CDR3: TGTGCCAGCAGTAATCCCCGGACAGGGGGATACGAGCAGTACTTC. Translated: CASSNPRTGGYEQYF.

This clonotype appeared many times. CDR3 protein: CSARVPGQGAGELFF. The CDR3 region has the DNA TGCAGTGCTAGAGTACCGGGACAGGGGGCCGGGGAGCTGTTTTTT. The J gene is TRBJ2-2, the V gene TRBV20-1; 11 bases are shared with TRBD1. With V trimmed by 1 base and J by 6 bases, 4 bases remained unmatched. This CDR3 is 15 amino acids long. CDR1 is DFQATT, CDR2 SNEGSKA, per germline (reference sequence).

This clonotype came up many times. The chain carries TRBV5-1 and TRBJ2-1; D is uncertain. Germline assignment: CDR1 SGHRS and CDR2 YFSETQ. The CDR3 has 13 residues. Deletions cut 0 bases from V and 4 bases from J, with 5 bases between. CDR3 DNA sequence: TGCGCCAGCAGCTTGGAGGAGTACAATGAGCAGTTCTTC. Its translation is CASSLEEYNEQFF.

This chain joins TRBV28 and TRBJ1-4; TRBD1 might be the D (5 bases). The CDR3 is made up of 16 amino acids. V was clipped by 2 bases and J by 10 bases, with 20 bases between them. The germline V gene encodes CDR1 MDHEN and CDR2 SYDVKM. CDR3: CASSLRGVNLSGKLFF. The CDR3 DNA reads TGTGCCAGCAGTTTACGAGGGGTTAATCTTTCGGGAAAACTGTTTTTT.

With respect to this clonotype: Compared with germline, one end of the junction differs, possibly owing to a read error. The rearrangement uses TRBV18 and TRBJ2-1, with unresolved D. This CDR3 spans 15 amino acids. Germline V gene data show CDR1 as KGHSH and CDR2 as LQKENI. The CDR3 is CASSPPGSSYNGQFF. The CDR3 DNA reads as TGTGCCAGCTCACCACCGGGTAGCTCCTACAATGGGCAGTTCTTC.

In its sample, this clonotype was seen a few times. The CDR3 sequence: CASSYFGTGGRVEQYF. Written as DNA, the CDR3 is TGTGCCAGCAGTTACTTCGGGACAGGGGGCCGGGTCGAGCAGTACTTC. This sequence joins TRBV6-5 and TRBJ2-7; 12 positions match TRBD1. CDR1 MNHEY and CDR2 SVGAGI come from the germline V gene. The ends lost 1 base at V and 6 bases at J; junction bases unmatched: 7. The CDR3 spans 16 residues.

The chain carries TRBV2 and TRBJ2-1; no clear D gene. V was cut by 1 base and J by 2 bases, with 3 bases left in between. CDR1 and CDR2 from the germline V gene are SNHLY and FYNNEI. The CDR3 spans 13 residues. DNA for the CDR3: TGTGCCAGCAGTGAAGAAGCCTACAATGAGCAGTTCTTC. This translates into CASSEEAYNEQFF. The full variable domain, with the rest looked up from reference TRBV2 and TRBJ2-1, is EPEVTQTPSHQVTQMGQEVILRCVPISNHLYFYWYRQILGQKVEFLVSFYNNEISEKSEIFDDQFSVERPDGSNFTLKIRSTKLEDSAMYFCASSEEAYNEQFFGPGTRLTVL.

CDR3 sequence: CASSLLIRDRVNNEQFF. DNA of the CDR3: TGTGCCAGCAGCTTATTGATCCGGGACAGGGTCAACAATGAGCAGTTCTTC. The chain is built from TRBV7-8 and TRBJ2-1, with 9 positions matching TRBD1. CDR3 size: 17 residues. The germline CDR1 and CDR2 sequences are SGHVS and FQNEAQ. The junction had 10 bases not matched to a gene; V was cut back by 2 bases and J by 5 bases. Using reference TRBV7-8 and TRBJ2-1 for the parts outside the CDR3, the full variable domain is GAGVSQSPRYKVAKRGQDVALRCDPISGHVSLFWYQQALGQGPEFLTYFQNEAQLDKSGLPSDRFFAERPEGSVSTLKIQRTQQEDSAVYLCASSLLIRDRVNNEQFFGPGTRLTVL.

The CDR3: CASSASSGGGRSYGYTF. CDR3 DNA: TGTGCCAGCAGCGCGAGCTCAGGGGGGGGTAGGAGTTATGGCTACACCTTC. The V gene is TRBV4-2, the J gene TRBJ1-2, with 7 positions matching TRBD1. Germline V gene lookup returns CDR1 LGHNA and CDR2 YNFKEQ. V lost 5 bases and J lost 5; bases outside the gene matches: 17. This CDR3 comprises 17 residues.

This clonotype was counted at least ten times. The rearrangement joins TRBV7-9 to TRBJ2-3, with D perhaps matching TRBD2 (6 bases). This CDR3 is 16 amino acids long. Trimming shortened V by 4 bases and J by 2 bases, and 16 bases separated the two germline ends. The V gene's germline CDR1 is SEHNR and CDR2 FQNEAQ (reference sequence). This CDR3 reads CASSSINPGATDTQYF. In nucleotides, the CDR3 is TGTGCCAGCAGCTCGATCAATCCGGGAGCCACAGATACGCAGTATTTT.

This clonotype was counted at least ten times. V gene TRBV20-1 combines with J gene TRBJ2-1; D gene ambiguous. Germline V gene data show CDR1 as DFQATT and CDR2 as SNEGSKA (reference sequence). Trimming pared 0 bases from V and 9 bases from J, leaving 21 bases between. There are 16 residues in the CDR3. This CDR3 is CSARDLTLSLSTEQFF. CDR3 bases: TGCAGTGCTAGAGATCTCACTCTTTCCCTATCTACTGAGCAGTTCTTC.

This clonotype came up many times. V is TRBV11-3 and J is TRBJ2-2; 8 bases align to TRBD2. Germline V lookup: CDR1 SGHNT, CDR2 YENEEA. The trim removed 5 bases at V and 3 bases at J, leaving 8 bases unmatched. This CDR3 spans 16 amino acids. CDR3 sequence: CASSPSGTSYTGELFF. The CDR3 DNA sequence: TGTGCCAGCAGCCCTTCCGGGACTAGTTACACCGGGGAGCTGTTTTTT.

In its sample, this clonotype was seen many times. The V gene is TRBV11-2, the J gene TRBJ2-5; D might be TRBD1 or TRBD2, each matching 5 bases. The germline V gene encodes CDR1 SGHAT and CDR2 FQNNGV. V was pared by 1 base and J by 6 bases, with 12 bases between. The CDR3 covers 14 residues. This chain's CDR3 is CASSLVQEVQTQYF. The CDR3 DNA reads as TGTGCCAGCAGCTTAGTACAGGAGGTGCAGACCCAGTACTTC.

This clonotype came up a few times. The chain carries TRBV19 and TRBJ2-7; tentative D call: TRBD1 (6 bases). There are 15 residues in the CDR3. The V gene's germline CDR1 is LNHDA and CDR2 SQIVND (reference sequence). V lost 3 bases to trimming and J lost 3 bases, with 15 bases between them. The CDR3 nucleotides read TGTGCCAGTAGTATCCTTCGGGACACCTACTACGAGCAGTACTTC. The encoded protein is CASSILRDTYYEQYF.

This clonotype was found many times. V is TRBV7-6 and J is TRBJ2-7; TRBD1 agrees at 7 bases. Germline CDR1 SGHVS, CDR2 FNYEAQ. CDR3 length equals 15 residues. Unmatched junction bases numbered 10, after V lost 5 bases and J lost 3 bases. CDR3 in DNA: TGTGCCAGCAGCCCTCACCGGGACAGTAGCTACGAGCAGTACTTC. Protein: CASSPHRDSSYEQYF.

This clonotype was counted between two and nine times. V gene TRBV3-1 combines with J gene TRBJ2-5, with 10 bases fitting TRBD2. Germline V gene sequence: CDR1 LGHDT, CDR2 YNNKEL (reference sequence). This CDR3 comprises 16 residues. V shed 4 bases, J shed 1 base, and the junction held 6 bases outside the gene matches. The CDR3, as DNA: TGTGCCAGCAGCCTCGGACTAGCGGCCACCCAAGAGACCCAGTACTTC. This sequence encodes CASSLGLAATQETQYF.

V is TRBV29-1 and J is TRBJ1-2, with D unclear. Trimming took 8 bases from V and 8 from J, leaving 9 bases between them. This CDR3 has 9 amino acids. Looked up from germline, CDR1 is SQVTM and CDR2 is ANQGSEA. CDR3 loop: CSIPPGYTF. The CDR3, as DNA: TGCAGCATCCCTCCGGGCTACACCTTC.